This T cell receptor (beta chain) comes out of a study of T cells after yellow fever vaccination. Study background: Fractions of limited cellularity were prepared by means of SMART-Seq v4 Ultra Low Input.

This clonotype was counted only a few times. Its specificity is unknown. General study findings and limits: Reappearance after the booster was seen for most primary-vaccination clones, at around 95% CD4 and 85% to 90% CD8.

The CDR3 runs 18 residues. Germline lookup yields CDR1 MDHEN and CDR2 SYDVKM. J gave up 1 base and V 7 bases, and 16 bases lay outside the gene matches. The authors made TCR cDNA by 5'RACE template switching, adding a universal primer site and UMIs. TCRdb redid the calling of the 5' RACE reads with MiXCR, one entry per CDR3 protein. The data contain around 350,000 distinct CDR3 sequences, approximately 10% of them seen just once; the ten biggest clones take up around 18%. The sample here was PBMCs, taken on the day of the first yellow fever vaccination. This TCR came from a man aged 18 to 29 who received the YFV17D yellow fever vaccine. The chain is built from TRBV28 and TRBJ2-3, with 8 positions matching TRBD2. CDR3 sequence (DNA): TGTGCCAGCACCGCGGGGAGTAGCGGGGACCCGCGCACAGATACGCAGTATTTT. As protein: CASTAGSSGDPRTDTQYF. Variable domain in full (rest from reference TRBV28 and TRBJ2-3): DVKVTQSSRYLVKRTGEKVFLECVQDMDHENMFWYRQDPGLGLRLIYFSYDVKMKEKGDIPEGYSVSREKKERFSLILESASTNQTSMYLCASTAGSSGDPRTDTQYFGPGTRLTVL.